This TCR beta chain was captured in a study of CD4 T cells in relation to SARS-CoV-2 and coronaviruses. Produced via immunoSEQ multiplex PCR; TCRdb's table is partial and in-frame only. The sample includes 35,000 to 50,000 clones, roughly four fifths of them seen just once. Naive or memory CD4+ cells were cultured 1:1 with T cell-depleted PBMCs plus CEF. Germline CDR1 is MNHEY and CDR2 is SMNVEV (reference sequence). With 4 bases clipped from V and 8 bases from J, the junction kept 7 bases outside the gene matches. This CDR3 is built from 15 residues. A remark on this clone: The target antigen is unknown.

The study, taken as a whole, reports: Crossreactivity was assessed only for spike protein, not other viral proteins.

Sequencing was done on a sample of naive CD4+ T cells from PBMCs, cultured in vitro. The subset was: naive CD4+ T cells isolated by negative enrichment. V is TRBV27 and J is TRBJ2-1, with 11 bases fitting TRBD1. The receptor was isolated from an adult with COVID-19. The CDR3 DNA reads TGTGCCAGCAGTTACGGGACAGGGGGAGGCTATGAGCAGTTCTTC. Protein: CASSYGTGGGYEQFF.